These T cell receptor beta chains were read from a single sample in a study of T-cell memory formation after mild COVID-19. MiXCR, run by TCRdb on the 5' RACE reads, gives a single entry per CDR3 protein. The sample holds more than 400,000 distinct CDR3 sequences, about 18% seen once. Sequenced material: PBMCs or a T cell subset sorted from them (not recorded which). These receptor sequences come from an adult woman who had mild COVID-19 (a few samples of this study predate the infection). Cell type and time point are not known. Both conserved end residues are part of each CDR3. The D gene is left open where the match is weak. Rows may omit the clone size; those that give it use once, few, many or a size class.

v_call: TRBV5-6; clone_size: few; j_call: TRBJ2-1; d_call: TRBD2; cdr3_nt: TGTGCCAGCAACTTCAGGTCGGGACTAGCGGGTTACAATGAGCAGTTCTTC; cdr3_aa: CASNFRSGLAGYNEQFF
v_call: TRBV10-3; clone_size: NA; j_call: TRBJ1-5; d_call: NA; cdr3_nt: TGTGCCATCAGTGAACGGGGTCCAAGTAGCAATCAGCCCCAGCATTTT; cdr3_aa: CAISERGPSSNQPQHF
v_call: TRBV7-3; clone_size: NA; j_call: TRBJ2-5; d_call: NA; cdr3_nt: TGTGCCAGCAGCTCCGTAGGTGGGGTTGAGGAGACCCAGTACTTC; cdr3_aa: CASSSVGGVEETQYF
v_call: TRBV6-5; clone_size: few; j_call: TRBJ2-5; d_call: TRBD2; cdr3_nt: TGTGCCAGCAGTTACGCCCTAGCGGGAGGGGGAGAGACCCAGTACTTC; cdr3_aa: CASSYALAGGGETQYF
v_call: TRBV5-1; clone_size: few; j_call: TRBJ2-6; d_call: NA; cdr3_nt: TGCGCCACGGGGCCCGGGTCTGGGGCCAACGTCCTGACTTTC; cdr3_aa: CATGPGSGANVLTF
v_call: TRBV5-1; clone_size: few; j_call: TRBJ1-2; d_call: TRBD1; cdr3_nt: TGCGCCAGCAGCCGAGGACAGGGTTATGATTTGGATGGCTACACCTTC; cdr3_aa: CASSRGQGYDLDGYTF
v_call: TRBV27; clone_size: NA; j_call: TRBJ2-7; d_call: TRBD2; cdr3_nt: TGTGCCAGCAGCCTTAGCGGGTTCAACGAGCAGTACTTC; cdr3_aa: CASSLSGFNEQYF
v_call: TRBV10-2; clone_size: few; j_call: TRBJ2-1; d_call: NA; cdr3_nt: TGCGCCAGCAGTGAGTCGACGGGGGCCTCCTACAATGAGCAGTTCTTC; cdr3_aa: CASSESTGASYNEQFF
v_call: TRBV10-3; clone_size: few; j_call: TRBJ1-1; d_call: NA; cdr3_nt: TGTGCCACGCAAACAGGGACTAGCACTGAAGCTTTCTTT; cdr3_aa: CATQTGTSTEAFF
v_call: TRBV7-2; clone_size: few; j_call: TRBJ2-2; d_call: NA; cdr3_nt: TGTGCCAGCAGCCCCTTGGAAAGGCGGGAGCTGTTTTTT; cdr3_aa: CASSPLERRELFF
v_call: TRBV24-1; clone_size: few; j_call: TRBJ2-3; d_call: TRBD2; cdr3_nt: TGTGCCACCAGTGATTATGCGGGAGGGCGTACAGATACGCAGTATTTT; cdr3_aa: CATSDYAGGRTDTQYF
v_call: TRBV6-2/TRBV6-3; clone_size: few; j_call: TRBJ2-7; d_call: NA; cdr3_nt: TGTGCCAGCAGTTACCGACCCCACTCGACAGTCGGTGAGCAGTACTTC; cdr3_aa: CASSYRPHSTVGEQYF
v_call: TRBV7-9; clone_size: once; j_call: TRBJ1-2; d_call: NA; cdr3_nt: TGTGCCAGCAGCTTACCGGACCCAGGCTACACCTTC; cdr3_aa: CASSLPDPGYTF
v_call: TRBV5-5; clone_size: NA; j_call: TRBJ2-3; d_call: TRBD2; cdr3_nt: TGTGCCAGCCAGCAGGCTAGCGGGAGTCCCGATACGCAGTATTTT; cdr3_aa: CASQQASGSPDTQYF